This T cell receptor beta chain was recovered during a study of Tregs in tolerant kidney transplant recipients. Notes on the study in general: Nucleotide sequences could not be compared across some patients' samples due to primer changes. Biological reproducibility was not directly addressed, but technical replication error appeared minimal. Activated donor B cell expansion appeared to reveal the most relevant donor-specific TCRbeta repertoire.

Notes on this clone: Its antigen remains unknown.

Unstimulated Tregs (CD4+CD25+CD127-) and CD4+CD25- non-Tregs were sorted from PBMCs. This CDR3 has 12 residues. V gave up 7 bases and J gave up 7 bases, with 10 bases separating them. CDR1 and CDR2 from the germline V gene are SNHLY and FYNNEI. Only in-frame clones appear in the TCRdb table, and some are missing; sequencing was by immunoSEQ multiplex PCR. The data contain fewer than 80,000 clones, about 98% of them singletons. The material was CD4+ T cells from blood, obtained before the transplant. The V and J genes are TRBV2 and TRBJ2-2; maybe TRBD1 (6 bases). This TCR came from a human donor who received a combined kidney and bone marrow transplant. CDR3 region: CASNRVDGELFF. CDR3 sequence (DNA): TGTGCCAGCAACAGGGTAGACGGGGAGCTGTTTTTT.